The clone carrying this TCR beta chain was recorded a few times. Its antigen is as yet unknown. This record belongs to a study of regulatory T cells in long-lasting Graves disease. Construction of TCR beta libraries relied on iRepertoire HTBI primers and on Arm-PCR targeting CDR3 regions. TCRdb called the multiplex PCR reads again in MiXCR, with one record for every CDR3 protein. The sample contains roughly 450,000 distinct CDR3 sequences, 20% to 25% of which appear only once. Time point in this sample: persistent/refractory GD, antithyroid drugs over 5 years with positive TRAb. The TCR library used RNA extracted from PBMCs. Graves' disease diagnoses followed American Thyroid Association guidelines. General study results and limits: Persistent disease showed a preference for TRBV28, TRBJ1-2 and TRBJ2-5. Persistent Graves' patients possessed reduced TCR diversity relative to recently diagnosed ones.

This CDR3 is built from 16 residues. The ends were cut back, 3 bases at V and 0 bases at J, with 15 bases in the middle. CDR1 is DFQATT, CDR2 SNEGSKA, per germline (reference sequence). The sample consisted of peripheral blood mononuclear cells (PBMCs), taken when the disease was refractory, from a patient treated with antithyroid drugs. This receptor was identified in a female donor with Graves disease. The V and J genes are TRBV20-1 and TRBJ2-1; weak D call: TRBD1 (5 bases). The CDR3: CSARDIGVGSYNEQFF. The CDR3 nucleotides read TGCAGTGCTAGGGACATTGGTGTAGGCTCCTACAATGAGCAGTTCTTC.